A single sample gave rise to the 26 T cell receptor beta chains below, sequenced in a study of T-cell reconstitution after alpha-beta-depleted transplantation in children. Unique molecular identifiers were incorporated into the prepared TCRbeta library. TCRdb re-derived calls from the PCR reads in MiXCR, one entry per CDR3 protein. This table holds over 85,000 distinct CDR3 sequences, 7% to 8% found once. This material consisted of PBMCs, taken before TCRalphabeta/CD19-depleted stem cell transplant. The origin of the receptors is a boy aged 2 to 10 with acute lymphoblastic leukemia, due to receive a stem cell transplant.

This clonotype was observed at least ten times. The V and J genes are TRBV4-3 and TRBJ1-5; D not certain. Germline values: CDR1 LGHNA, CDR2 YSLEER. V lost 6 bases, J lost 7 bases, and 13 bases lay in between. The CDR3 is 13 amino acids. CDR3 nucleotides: TGCGCCAGCAGTCCAAGGATTATGCAGCCCCAGCATTTT. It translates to CASSPRIMQPQHF.

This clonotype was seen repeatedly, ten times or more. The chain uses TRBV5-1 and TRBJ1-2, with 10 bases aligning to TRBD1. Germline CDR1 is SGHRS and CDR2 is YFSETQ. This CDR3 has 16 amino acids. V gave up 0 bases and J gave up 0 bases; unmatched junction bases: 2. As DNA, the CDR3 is TGCGCCAGCAGCTTGGGTGGACAGGGGGCTAACTATGGCTACACCTTC. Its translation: CASSLGGQGANYGYTF.

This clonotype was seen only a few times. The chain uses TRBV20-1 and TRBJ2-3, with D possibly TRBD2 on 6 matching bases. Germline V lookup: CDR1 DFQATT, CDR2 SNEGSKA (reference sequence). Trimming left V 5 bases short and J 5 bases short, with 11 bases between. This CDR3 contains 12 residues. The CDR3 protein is CSAGGVRDTQYF. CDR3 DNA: TGCAGTGCTGGAGGGGTTAGAGATACGCAGTATTTT.

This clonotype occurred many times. In nucleotides, the CDR3 is TGTGCCAGCAGCGTAGTTTTAGAGAGCGTTGAGCAGTTCTTC. Encoded protein: CASSVVLESVEQFF. The V call is TRBV9, the J call TRBJ2-1; D remains unclear. Germline-derived CDR1 and CDR2 are SGDLS and YYNGEE. Trimming left V 0 bases short and J 9 bases short, with 13 bases between. The CDR3 runs 14 residues.

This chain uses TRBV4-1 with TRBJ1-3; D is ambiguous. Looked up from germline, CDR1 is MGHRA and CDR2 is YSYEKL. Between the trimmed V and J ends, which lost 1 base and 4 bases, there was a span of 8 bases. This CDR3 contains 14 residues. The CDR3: CASSQGEQGNTIYF. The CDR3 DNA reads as TGCGCCAGCAGCCAAGGGGAGCAAGGAAACACCATATATTTT.

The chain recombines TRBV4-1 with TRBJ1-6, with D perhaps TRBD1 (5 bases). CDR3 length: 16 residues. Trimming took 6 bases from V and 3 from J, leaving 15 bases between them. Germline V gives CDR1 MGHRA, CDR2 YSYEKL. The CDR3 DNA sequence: TGCGCCAGCAGGGGGAAGGAGACAGACTATAATTCACCCCTCCACTTT. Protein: CASRGKETDYNSPLHF.

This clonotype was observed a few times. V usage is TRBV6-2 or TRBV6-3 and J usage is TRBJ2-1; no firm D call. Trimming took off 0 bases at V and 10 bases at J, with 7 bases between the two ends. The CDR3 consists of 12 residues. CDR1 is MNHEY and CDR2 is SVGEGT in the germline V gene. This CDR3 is CASSYSSPEQFF. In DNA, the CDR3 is TGTGCCAGCAGTTACTCGAGTCCCGAGCAGTTCTTC.

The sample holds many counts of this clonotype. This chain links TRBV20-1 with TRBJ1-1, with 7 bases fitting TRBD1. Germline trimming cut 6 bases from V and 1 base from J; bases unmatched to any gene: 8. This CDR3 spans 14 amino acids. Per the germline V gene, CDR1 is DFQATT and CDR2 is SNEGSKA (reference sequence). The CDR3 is CSAVDRPPNTEAFF. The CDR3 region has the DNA TGCAGTGCCGTGGACAGGCCCCCGAACACTGAAGCTTTCTTT.

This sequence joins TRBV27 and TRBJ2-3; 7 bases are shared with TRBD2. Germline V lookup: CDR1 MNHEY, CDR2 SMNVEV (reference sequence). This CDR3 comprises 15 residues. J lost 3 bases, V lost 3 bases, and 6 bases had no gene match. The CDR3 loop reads CASSLNPGGTDTQYF. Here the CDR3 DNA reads TGTGCCAGCAGTTTGAATCCGGGGGGAACAGATACGCAGTATTTT.

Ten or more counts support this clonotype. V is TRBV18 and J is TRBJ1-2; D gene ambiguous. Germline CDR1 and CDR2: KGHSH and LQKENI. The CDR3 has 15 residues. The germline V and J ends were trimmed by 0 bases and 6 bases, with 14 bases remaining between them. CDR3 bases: TGTGCCAGCTCACCACCCAGCCTTCCTAAGGATGGCTACACCTTC. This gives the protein CASSPPSLPKDGYTF.

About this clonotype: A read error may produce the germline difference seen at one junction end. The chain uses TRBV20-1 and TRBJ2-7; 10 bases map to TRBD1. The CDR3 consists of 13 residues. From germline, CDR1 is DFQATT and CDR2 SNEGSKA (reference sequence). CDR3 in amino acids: CSARGQGDYEQYF. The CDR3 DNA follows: TGCAGTGCGAGAGGACAGGGGGACTACGAGCAGTACTTC.

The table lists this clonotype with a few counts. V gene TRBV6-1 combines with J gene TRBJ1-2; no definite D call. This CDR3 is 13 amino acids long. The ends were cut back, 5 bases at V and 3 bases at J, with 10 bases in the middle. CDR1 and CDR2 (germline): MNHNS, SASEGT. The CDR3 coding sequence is TGTGCCAGCAGTCTTGGGTCGGACTATGGCTACACCTTC. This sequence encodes CASSLGSDYGYTF.

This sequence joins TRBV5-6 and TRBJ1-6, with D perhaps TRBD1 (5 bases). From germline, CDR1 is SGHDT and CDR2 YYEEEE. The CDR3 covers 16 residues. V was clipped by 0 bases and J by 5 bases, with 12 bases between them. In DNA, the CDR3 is TGTGCCAGCAGCTTGGTCCAGGGACTAAATAATTCACCCCTCCACTTT. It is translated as CASSLVQGLNNSPLHF.

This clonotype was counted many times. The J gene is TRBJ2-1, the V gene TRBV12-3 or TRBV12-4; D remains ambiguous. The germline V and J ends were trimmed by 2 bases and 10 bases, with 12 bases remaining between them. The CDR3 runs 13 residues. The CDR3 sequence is CASSLSRGYEQFF. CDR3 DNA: TGTGCCAGCAGTTTAAGTCGCGGCTACGAGCAGTTCTTC.

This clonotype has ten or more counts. This chain's CDR3 is CAISESEISYEQYF. In nucleotides, the CDR3 is TGTGCCATCAGTGAGTCAGAGATCTCCTACGAGCAGTACTTC. The chain couples TRBV10-3 to TRBJ2-7; D unclear. The CDR3 totals 14 residues. Germline values: CDR1 ENHRY, CDR2 SYGVKD. V was shortened by 0 bases and J by 0 bases, with 6 bases between the two germline ends.

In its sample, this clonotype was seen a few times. The chain's CDR3 is CATRAEVGETGELFF. The DNA for the CDR3 is TGTGCCACCAGGGCAGAGGTGGGGGAGACCGGGGAGCTGTTTTTT. The rearrangement uses TRBV24-1 and TRBJ2-2; tentatively, D is TRBD1 or TRBD2 (5 bases each). This CDR3 is 15 amino acids long. Germline CDR1 and CDR2: KGHDR and SFDVKD. The V end was cut by 7 bases, the J end by 5 bases, with 16 bases between.

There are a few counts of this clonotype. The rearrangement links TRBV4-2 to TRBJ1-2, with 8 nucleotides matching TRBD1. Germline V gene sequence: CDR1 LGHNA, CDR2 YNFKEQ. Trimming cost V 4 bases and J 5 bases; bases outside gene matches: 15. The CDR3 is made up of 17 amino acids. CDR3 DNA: TGTGCCAGCAGCCCGTCTCCCTGGGACAGGCCCCCTTATGGCTACACCTTC. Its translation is CASSPSPWDRPPYGYTF.

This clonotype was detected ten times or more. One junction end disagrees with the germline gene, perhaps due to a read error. The CDR3 coding sequence is TGTGCCAGCAGTTTAGAATCCCCCGACACGCAGTATTTT. It specifies CASSLESPDTQYF. J is TRBJ2-3 and V is TRBV11-3; D remains ambiguous. Per the germline V gene, CDR1 is SGHNT and CDR2 is YENEEA. This CDR3 contains 13 residues.

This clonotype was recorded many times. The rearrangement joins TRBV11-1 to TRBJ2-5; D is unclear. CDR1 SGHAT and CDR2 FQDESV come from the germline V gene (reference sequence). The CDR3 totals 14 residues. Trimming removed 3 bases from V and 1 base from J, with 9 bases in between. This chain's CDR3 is CASSLRDPQETQYF. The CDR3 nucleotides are TGTGCCAGCAGCTTGAGAGATCCCCAAGAGACCCAGTACTTC.

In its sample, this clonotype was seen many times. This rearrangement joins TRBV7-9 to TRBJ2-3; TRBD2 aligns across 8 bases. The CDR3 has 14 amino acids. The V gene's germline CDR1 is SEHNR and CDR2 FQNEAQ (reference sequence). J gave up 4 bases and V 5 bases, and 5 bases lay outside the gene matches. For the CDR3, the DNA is TGTGCCAGCAGCCCTCGGGGGGGTTCAGATACGCAGTATTTT. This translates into CASSPRGGSDTQYF.

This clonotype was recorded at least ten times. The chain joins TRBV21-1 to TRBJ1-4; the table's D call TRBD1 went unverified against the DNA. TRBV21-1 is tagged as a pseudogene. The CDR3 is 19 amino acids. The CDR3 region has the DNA TGTGCCAGCAGCCGGCTCTACCAAGGGCGTCCGGGGTTGGATGAAAAACTGTTTTTT. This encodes CASSRLYQGRPGLDEKLFF.

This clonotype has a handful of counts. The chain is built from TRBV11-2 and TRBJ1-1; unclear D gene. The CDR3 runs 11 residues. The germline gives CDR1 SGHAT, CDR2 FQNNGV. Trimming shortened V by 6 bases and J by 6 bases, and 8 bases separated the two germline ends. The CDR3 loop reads CASRVSAEAFF. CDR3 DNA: TGTGCCAGCAGGGTTTCTGCTGAAGCTTTCTTT.

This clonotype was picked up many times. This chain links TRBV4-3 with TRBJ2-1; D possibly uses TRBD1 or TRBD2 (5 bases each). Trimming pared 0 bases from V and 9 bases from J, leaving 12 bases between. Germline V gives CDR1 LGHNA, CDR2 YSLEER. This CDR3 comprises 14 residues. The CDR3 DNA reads TGCGCCAGCAGCCAAGATGGGACCCTAGCTGAGCAGTTCTTC. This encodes CASSQDGTLAEQFF.

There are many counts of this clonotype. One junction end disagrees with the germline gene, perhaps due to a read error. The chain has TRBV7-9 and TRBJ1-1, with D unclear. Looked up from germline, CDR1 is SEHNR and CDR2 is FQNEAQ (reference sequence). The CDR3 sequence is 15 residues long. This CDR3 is CASSLDGQRNAEAFF. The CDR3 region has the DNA TGTGCCAGCAGCTTAGACGGGCAGAGGAACGCTGAAGCTTTCTTT.

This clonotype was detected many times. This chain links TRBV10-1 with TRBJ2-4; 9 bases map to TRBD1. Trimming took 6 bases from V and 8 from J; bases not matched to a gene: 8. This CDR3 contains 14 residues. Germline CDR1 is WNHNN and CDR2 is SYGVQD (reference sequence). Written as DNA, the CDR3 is TGCGCCAGCAGCCCGGGACAGGGACAGGACATTCAGTACTTC. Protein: CASSPGQGQDIQYF.

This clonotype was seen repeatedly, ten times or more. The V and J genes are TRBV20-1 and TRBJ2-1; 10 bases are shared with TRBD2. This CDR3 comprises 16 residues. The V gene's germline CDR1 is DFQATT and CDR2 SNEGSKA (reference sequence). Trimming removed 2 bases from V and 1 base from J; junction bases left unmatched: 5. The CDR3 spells CSARLAGAQSYNEQFF. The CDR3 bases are TGCAGTGCTAGACTAGCGGGGGCCCAATCCTACAATGAGCAGTTCTTC.